Included here is one TCR beta chain sequence, with context. The antigen is unknown. Data came from immunoSEQ multiplex PCR; TCRdb stores just in-frame clones and leaves some out. The sample includes tens of thousands of clones, 85% to 90% of them seen just once. The data were obtained in a study of OX40 agonist ivuxolimab in advanced cancers. Across the whole study: Eligibility admitted prior anti-PD-1, anti-PD-L1 or anti-CTLA-4 therapy; 35% to 40% had some. Study observations and caveats: Expanded peripheral T cells had an undetermined antigen specificity. There were also nonresponders showing low normalized T-cell clonal expansion.

V lost 5 bases to trimming and J lost 3 bases; unmatched junction nucleotides: 5. This CDR3 has 14 amino acids. Germline V lookup: CDR1 LNHDA, CDR2 SQIVND (reference sequence). Peripheral blood came from all dose cohorts at three timepoints. The genes are TRBV19 and TRBJ1-1; 8 positions agree with TRBD1. This sample comprised CD4+ or CD8+ T cells sorted from blood, obtained in a trial of the OX40 agonist ivuxolimab. The receptor comes from an adult with an advanced solid tumor such as melanoma, head and neck, liver or kidney cancer. CDR3 protein: CASSFPDRDTEAFF. CDR3 in DNA: TGTGCCAGTAGTTTCCCGGACAGGGACACTGAAGCTTTCTTT.